This is a list of T cell receptor beta chains from one sample in a study of early T cells in non-severe SARS-CoV-2 infection. Via MiXCR, TCRdb re-called the 5' RACE reads, giving one row per CDR3 protein. The data hold just under 45,000 distinct CDR3 sequences, with 9.5% to 13% observed a single time. The sequenced material came from whole blood. All receptors derive from an adult who was a healthcare worker with PCR-confirmed SARS-CoV-2 infection or an uninfected control (not recorded which). The CDR3 runs from the conserved cysteine through the conserved F or W. The order of the fields is clone size, D gene, J gene, V gene, CDR3 protein, CDR3 DNA. The D gene is left open where the match is weak. Clone size is given for some rows only: seen once, a few or many times, or a class if the clone is expanded.

many - TRBJ2-5 TRBV7-2 CASSIGQQETQYF TGTGCCAGCAGCATTGGACAGCAAGAGACCCAGTACTTC
many - TRBJ2-1 TRBV10-3 CAISESLGAEQFF TGTGCCATCAGTGAGTCGTTGGGGGCTGAGCAGTTCTTC
many - TRBJ2-1 TRBV7-3 CASSPRRGQSYNEQFF TGTGCCAGCAGCCCCAGGCGGGGCCAGAGCTACAATGAGCAGTTCTTC
few TRBD1 TRBJ1-5 TRBV19 CASSLGTGINQPQHF TGTGCCAGTAGCCTAGGGACAGGAATCAATCAGCCCCAGCATTTT
- TRBD2 TRBJ2-1 TRBV12-5 CASGLSGGYDNEQFF TGTGCTAGTGGTCTAAGCGGGGGTTACGACAATGAGCAGTTCTTC
many - TRBJ2-1 TRBV12-3/TRBV12-4 CASTWGSEQFF TGTGCCAGCACCTGGGGGAGTGAGCAGTTCTTC
many TRBD2 TRBJ2-3 TRBV30 CAWSRPAGATDTQYF TGTGCCTGGAGTCGGCCAGCGGGGGCCACAGATACGCAGTATTTT
many - TRBJ2-2 TRBV4-3 CASSPQEATGELFF TGCGCCAGCAGCCCACAAGAAGCCACCGGGGAGCTGTTTTTT
many TRBD1 TRBJ1-2 TRBV7-2 CASSPRDRGPGGYTF TGTGCCAGCAGCCCCCGGGACAGGGGGCCGGGCGGCTACACCTTC
many - TRBJ2-5 TRBV12-3/TRBV12-4 CASSSVGGKETQYF TGTGCCAGCAGTAGCGTTGGGGGAAAGGAGACCCAGTACTTC
- TRBD1 TRBJ1-4 TRBV30 CAWSGQGLKLFF TGTGCCTGGAGCGGACAGGGCCTAAAACTGTTTTTT
- - TRBJ1-4 TRBV12-3/TRBV12-4 CASSLGAGDEKLFF TGTGCCAGCAGTCTAGGGGCAGGGGATGAAAAACTGTTTTTT
- - TRBJ1-5 TRBV4-3 CASSQDHSNQPQHF TGCGCCAGCAGCCAAGATCACAGCAATCAGCCCCAGCATTTT
- - TRBJ2-7 TRBV2 CASREYSYEQYF TGTGCCAGCCGGGAGTACTCCTACGAGCAGTACTTC
many - TRBJ2-5 TRBV10-3 CAISPQGPGETQYF TGTGCCATCAGTCCGCAGGGGCCCGGTGAGACCCAGTACTTC
- TRBD1 TRBJ2-7 TRBV7-2 CASSPRMGQGAYEQYF TGTGCCAGCAGCCCGCGAATGGGACAGGGGGCCTACGAGCAGTACTTC
many TRBD1 TRBJ2-5 TRBV13 CASSDNRGAQYF TGTGCCAGCAGCGATAACAGGGGGGCCCAGTACTTC
few - TRBJ2-7 TRBV29-1 CSVAQGREYEQYF TGCAGCGTTGCCCAGGGGAGGGAGTACGAGCAGTACTTC
few - TRBJ2-3 TRBV29-1 CSVWWAGGTNTQYF TGCAGCGTCTGGTGGGCCGGGGGCACGAATACGCAGTATTTT
- TRBD1 TRBJ1-6 TRBV10-2 CASSSGQGGSPLHF TGCGCCAGCAGTAGTGGACAGGGGGGCTCACCCCTCCACTTT
- TRBD1 TRBJ2-6 TRBV6-2/TRBV6-3 CASRAGGSGANVLTF TGTGCCAGCAGAGCAGGGGGCTCTGGGGCCAACGTCCTGACTTTC
many - TRBJ2-1 TRBV2 CASLRQGSYNEQFF TGTGCCAGCTTGCGGCAGGGATCTTACAATGAGCAGTTCTTC
many - TRBJ2-1 TRBV20-1 CSARGPGRGSYNEQFF TGCAGTGCTAGAGGTCCGGGGCGGGGCTCCTACAATGAGCAGTTCTTC
- - TRBJ2-7 TRBV7-7 CASSFSPGQEQYF TGTGCCAGCAGCTTTAGTCCTGGACAGGAGCAGTACTTC
- TRBD1 TRBJ2-7 TRBV12-3/TRBV12-4 CASSYRGQGGEQYF TGTGCCAGCAGCTACCGAGGACAGGGCGGCGAGCAGTACTTC
many - TRBJ2-7 TRBV12-3/TRBV12-4 CASSLGAYEQYF TGTGCCAGCAGTTTGGGGGCATACGAGCAGTACTTC
many TRBD1 TRBJ1-2 TRBV20-1 CSAPQDREGYGYTF TGCAGTGCCCCTCAGGACAGGGAAGGCTATGGCTACACCTTC
many - TRBJ2-3 TRBV7-6 CASSLGTGLVTQYF TGTGCCAGCAGCTTAGGGACTGGGTTGGTGACTCAGTATTTT
few - TRBJ1-1 TRBV6-2/TRBV6-3 CASSSVRERVEAFF TGTGCCAGCAGTTCCGTACGCGAAAGGGTTGAAGCTTTCTTT
many TRBD1 TRBJ2-5 TRBV12-3/TRBV12-4 CASSLRTGGETQYF TGTGCCAGCAGCCTCCGGACAGGGGGCGAGACCCAGTACTTC
many - TRBJ2-5 TRBV14 CASSQSTGAGETQYF TGTGCCAGCAGCCAATCCACGGGGGCTGGAGAGACCCAGTACTTC